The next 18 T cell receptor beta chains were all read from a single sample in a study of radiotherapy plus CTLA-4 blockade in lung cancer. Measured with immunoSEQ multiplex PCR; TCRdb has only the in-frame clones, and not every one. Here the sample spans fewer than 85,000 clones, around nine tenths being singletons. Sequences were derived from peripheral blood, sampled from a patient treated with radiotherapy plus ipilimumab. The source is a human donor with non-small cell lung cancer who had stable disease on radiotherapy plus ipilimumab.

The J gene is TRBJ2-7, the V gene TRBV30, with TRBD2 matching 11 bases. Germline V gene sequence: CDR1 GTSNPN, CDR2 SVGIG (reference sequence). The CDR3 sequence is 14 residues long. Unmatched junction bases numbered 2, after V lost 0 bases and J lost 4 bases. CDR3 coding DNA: TGTGCCTGGAGTGTGGCTAGCGGGAGGTACGAGCAGTACTTC. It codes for CAWSVASGRYEQYF. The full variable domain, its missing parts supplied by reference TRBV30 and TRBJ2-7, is SQTIHQWPATLVQPVGSPLSLECTVEGTSNPNLYWYRQAAGRGLQLLFYSVGIGQISSEVPQNLSASRPQDRQFILSSKKLLLSDSGFYLCAWSVASGRYEQYFGPGTRLTVT.

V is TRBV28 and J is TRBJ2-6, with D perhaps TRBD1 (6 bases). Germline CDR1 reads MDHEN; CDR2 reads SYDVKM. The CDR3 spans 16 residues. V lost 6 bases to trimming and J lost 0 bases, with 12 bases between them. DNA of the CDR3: TGTGCCAGCAGCCATTTAGGGGGCTCTGGGGCCAACGTCCTGACTTTC. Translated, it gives CASSHLGGSGANVLTF.

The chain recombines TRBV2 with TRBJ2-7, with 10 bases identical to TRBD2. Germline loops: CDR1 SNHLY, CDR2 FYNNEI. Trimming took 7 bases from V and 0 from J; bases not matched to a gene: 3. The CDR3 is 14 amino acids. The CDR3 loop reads CASTSSGSSYEQYF. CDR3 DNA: TGTGCCAGCACCTCTAGCGGGAGCTCCTACGAGCAGTACTTC. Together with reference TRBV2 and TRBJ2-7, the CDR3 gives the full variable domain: EPEVTQTPSHQVTQMGQEVILRCVPISNHLYFYWYRQILGQKVEFLVSFYNNEISEKSEIFDDQFSVERPDGSNFTLKIRSTKLEDSAMYFCASTSSGSSYEQYFGPGTRLTVT.

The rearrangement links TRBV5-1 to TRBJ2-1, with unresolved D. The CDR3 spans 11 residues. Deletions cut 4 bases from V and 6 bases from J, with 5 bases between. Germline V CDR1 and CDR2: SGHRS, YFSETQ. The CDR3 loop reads CASSQANEQFF. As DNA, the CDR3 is TGCGCCAGCAGCCAGGCCAATGAGCAGTTCTTC.

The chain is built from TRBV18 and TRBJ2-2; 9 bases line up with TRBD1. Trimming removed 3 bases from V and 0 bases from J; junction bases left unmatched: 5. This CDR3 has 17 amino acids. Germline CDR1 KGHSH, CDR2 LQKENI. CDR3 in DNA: TGTGCCAGCTCACCGGATAGGACAGGGGCGAACACCGGGGAGCTGTTTTTT. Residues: CASSPDRTGANTGELFF. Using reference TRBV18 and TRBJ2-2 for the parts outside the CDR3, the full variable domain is NAGVMQNPRHLVRRRGQEARLRCSPMKGHSHVYWYRQLPEEGLKFMVYLQKENIIDESGMPKERFSAEFPKEGPSILRIQQVVRGDSAAYFCASSPDRTGANTGELFFGEGSRLTVL.

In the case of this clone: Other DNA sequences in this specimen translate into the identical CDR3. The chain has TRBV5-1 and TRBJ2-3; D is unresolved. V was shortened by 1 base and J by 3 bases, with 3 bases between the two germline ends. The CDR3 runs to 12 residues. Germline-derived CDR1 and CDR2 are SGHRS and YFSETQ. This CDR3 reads CASSLTTDTQYF. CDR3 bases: TGCGCCAGCAGCTTGACTACAGATACGCAGTATTTT.

DNA for the CDR3: TGTGCCAGCAGGGGGACAGGGGTCTTGAGTCAGCCCCAGCATTTT. Protein product: CASRGTGVLSQPQHF. The chain has TRBV2 and TRBJ1-5; the match to TRBD1 covers 10 bases. V lost 6 bases and J lost 6; bases outside the gene matches: 8. Germline V gives CDR1 SNHLY, CDR2 FYNNEI. The CDR3 spans 15 residues.

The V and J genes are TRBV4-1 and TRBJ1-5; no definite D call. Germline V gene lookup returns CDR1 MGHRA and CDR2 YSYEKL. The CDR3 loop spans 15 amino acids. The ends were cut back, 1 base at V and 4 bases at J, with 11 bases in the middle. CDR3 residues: CASSQGWVENQPQHF. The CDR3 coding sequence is TGCGCCAGCAGCCAAGGTTGGGTGGAAAATCAGCCCCAGCATTTT.

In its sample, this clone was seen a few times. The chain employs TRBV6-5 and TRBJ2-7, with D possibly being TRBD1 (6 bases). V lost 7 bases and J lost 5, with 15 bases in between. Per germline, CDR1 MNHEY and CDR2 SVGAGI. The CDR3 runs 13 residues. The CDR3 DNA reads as TGTGCCAGCAATAGCAGAACAGGGAACGAGCAGTACTTC. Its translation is CASNSRTGNEQYF.

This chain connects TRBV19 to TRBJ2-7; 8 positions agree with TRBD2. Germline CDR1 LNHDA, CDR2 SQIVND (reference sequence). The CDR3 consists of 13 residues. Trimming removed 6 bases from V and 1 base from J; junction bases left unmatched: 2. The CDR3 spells CASRPSGSYEQYF. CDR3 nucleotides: TGTGCCAGTAGACCTAGCGGGTCCTACGAGCAGTACTTC.

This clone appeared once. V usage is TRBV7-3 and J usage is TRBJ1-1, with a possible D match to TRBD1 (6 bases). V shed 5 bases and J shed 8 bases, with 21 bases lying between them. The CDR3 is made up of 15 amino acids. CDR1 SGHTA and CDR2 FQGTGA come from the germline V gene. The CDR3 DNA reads TGTGCCAGCAGCCCCGTCGCGGGAAAAACAGGGGAAGCTTTCTTT. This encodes CASSPVAGKTGEAFF.

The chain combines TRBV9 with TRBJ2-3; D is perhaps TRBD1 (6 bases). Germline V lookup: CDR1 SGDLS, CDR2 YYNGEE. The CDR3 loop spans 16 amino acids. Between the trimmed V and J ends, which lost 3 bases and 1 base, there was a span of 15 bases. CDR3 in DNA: TGTGCCAGCAGCGCCAACCCGGGACAAGGCACAGATACGCAGTATTTT. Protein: CASSANPGQGTDTQYF.

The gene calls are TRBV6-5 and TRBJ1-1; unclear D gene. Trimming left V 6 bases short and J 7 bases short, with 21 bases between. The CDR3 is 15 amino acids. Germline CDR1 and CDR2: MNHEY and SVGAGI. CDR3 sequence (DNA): TGTGCCAGCAGCTCTTACCGTACGGTCGAACGTGAAGCTTTCTTT. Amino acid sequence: CASSSYRTVEREAFF.

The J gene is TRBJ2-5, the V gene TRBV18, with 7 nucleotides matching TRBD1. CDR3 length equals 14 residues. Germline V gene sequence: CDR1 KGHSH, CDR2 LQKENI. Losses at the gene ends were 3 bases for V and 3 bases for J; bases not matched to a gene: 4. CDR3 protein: CASSPATGKETQYF. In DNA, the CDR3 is TGTGCCAGCTCACCCGCGACAGGGAAAGAGACCCAGTACTTC.

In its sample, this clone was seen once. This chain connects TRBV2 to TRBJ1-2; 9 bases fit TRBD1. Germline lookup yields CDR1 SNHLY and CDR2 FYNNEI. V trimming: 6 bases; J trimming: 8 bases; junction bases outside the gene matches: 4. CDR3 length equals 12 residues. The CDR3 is CASRQGAQGYTF. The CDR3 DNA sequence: TGTGCCAGCAGACAGGGGGCGCAGGGCTACACCTTC. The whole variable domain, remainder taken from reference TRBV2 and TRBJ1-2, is EPEVTQTPSHQVTQMGQEVILRCVPISNHLYFYWYRQILGQKVEFLVSFYNNEISEKSEIFDDQFSVERPDGSNFTLKIRSTKLEDSAMYFCASRQGAQGYTFGSGTRLTVV.

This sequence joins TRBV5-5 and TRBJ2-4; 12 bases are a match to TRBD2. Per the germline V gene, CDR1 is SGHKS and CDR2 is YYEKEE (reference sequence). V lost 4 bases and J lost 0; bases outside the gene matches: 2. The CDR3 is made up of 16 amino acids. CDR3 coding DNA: TGTGCCAGCAGCGGGACTAGCGGGCTAGCCAAAAACATTCAGTACTTC. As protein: CASSGTSGLAKNIQYF.

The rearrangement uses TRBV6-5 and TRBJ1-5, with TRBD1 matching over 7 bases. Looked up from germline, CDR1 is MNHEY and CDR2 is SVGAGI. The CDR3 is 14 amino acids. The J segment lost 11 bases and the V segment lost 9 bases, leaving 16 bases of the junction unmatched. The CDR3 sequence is CASRETGSKKAQHF. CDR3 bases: TGTGCCAGTCGGGAGACAGGGAGTAAGAAAGCCCAGCATTTT.

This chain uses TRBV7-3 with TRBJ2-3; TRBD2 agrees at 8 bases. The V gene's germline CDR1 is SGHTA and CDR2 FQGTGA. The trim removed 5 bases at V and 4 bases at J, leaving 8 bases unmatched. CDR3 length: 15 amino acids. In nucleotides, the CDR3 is TGTGCCAGCAGCCGCGGGACTAGGGGTTCAGATACGCAGTATTTT. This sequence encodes CASSRGTRGSDTQYF. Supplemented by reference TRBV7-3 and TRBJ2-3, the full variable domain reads GAGVSQTPSNKVTEKGKYVELRCDPISGHTALYWYRQSLGQGPEFLIYFQGTGAADDSGLPNDRFFAVRPEGSVSTLKIQRTERGDSAVYLCASSRGTRGSDTQYFGPGTRLTVL.